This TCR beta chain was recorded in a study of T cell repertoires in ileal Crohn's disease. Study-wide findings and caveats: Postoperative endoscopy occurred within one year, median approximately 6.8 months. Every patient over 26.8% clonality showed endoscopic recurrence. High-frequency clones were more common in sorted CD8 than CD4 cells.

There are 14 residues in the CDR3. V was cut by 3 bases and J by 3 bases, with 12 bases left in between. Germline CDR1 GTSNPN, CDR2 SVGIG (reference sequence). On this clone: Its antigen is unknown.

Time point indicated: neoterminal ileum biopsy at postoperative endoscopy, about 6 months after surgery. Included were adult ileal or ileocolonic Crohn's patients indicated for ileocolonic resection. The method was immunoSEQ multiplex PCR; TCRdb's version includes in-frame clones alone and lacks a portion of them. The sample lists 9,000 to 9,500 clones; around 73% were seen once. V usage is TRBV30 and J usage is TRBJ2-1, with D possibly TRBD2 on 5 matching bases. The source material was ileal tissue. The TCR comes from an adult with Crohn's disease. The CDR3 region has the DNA TGTGCCTGGAGGGGGTCGGGAAACTACAATGAGCAGTTCTTC. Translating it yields CAWRGSGNYNEQFF.